A single sample is the source of the 24 T cell receptor beta chains below, sequenced in a study of OX40 agonist ivuxolimab in advanced cancers. The table came from immunoSEQ multiplex PCR; TCRdb's copy has only in-frame clones and leaves some out. The repertoire holds around 100,000 clones, with almost 90% as singletons. Sequencing was performed on CD4+ or CD8+ T cells sorted from blood, taken in a trial of the OX40 agonist ivuxolimab. Source of these receptors: an adult with an advanced solid tumor such as melanoma, head and neck, liver or kidney cancer.

The chain carries TRBV6-1 and TRBJ2-6; TRBD1 is a possible D gene (5 bases). Germline V gene sequence: CDR1 MNHNS, CDR2 SASEGT. The CDR3 spans 17 residues. Deletions cut 2 bases from V and 0 bases from J, with 11 bases between. In DNA, the CDR3 is TGTGCCAGCAGTGAATTTGTAGGGGCCTCTGGGGCCAACGTCCTGACTTTC. It specifies CASSEFVGASGANVLTF.

V gene TRBV10-3 combines with J gene TRBJ2-7, with a weak D call TRBD2 (6 bases). V gave up 0 bases and J gave up 1 base, with 7 bases separating them. The CDR3 runs to 14 residues. Germline CDR1 reads ENHRY; CDR2 reads SYGVKD. Written as DNA, the CDR3 is TGTGCCATCAGTGAGTCGGGGGGTTCCTACGAGCAGTACTTC. It encodes CAISESGGSYEQYF.

V and J are TRBV7-9 and TRBJ1-5; D call uncertain. The ends were cut back, 9 bases at V and 5 bases at J, with 14 bases in the middle. Germline CDR1 and CDR2: SEHNR and FQNEAQ (reference sequence). The CDR3 totals 13 residues. The DNA of the CDR3 is TGTGCCAGTAATCAGGAGCAGGATCAGCCCCAGCATTTT. It is translated as CASNQEQDQPQHF.

The chain has TRBV6-1 and TRBJ1-2; no firm D call. Germline-derived CDR1 and CDR2 are MNHNS and SASEGT. This CDR3 has 12 residues. V was clipped by 6 bases and J by 4 bases, with 9 bases between them. The CDR3 DNA sequence: TGTGCCAGCAGGGACGGAACCTATGGCTACACCTTC. This codes for CASRDGTYGYTF.

This clone was detected only once. The chain employs TRBV30 and TRBJ2-3; 8 bases are shared with TRBD2. Losses at the gene ends were 2 bases for V and 1 base for J; bases not matched to a gene: 5. The CDR3 consists of 15 residues. The germline V gene has CDR1 GTSNPN and CDR2 SVGIG (reference sequence). For the CDR3, the DNA is TGTGCCTGGAGTTTCTGGCGGGGGGGCACAGATACGCAGTATTTT. Translating gives CAWSFWRGGTDTQYF.

The chain uses TRBV28 and TRBJ2-7; weak D call: TRBD2 (6 bases). Germline CDR1 reads MDHEN; CDR2 reads SYDVKM. Trimming left V 7 bases short and J 4 bases short, with 11 bases between. The length of the CDR3 is 12 residues. The CDR3 nucleotides read TGTGCCAGCACTTCGGGAGTTTACGAGCAGTACTTC. As protein: CASTSGVYEQYF. Together with reference TRBV28 and TRBJ2-7, the CDR3 gives the full variable domain: DVKVTQSSRYLVKRTGEKVFLECVQDMDHENMFWYRQDPGLGLRLIYFSYDVKMKEKGDIPEGYSVSREKKERFSLILESASTNQTSMYLCASTSGVYEQYFGPGTRLTVT.

The chain is built from TRBV19 and TRBJ1-4, with TRBD1 matching 10 bases. The germline V gene has CDR1 LNHDA and CDR2 SQIVND (reference sequence). V shed 5 bases and J 8 bases; nucleotides not matched to a gene: 8. CDR3 length: 15 residues. The CDR3 DNA is TGTGCCAGTAGTGTGACAGGGGGCAGGGGCGAAAAACTGTTTTTT. Residues: CASSVTGGRGEKLFF.

The chain couples TRBV7-6 to TRBJ1-3, with TRBD1 matching over 9 bases. This CDR3 has 14 residues. From germline, CDR1 is SGHVS and CDR2 FNYEAQ. The junction had 5 bases not matched to a gene; V was cut back by 6 bases and J by 5 bases. The chain's CDR3 is CASSQHRGRNTIYF. As DNA, the CDR3 is TGTGCCAGCAGTCAACACAGGGGGCGAAACACCATATATTTT.

The sample holds a few counts of this clone. One end of the junction fails to match germline, which may point to a read error. The chain employs TRBV29-1 and TRBJ1-1, with D perhaps matching TRBD1 (5 bases). Germline V gene data show CDR1 as SQVTM and CDR2 as ANQGSEA. The CDR3 is made up of 10 amino acids. The CDR3 DNA reads as TGCAGCGTTGGGGAGCGGGACGGCCTATTT. This codes for CSVGERDGLF. The entire variable domain, with the rest obtained from reference TRBV29-1 and TRBJ1-1, is as follows: SAVISQKPSRDICQRGTSLTIQCQVDSQVTMMFWYRQQPGQSLTLIATANQGSEATYESGFVIDKFPISRPNLTFSTLTVSNMSPEDSSIYLCSVGERDGLFGQGTRLTVV.

This chain joins TRBV28 and TRBJ2-6; D is unclear. Germline V CDR1 and CDR2: MDHEN, SYDVKM. The CDR3 consists of 16 residues. The V end was cut by 2 bases, the J end by 0 bases, with 8 bases between. In DNA, the CDR3 is TGTGCCAGCAGTTTAATACAGCGCTCTGGGGCCAACGTCCTGACTTTC. Amino acids: CASSLIQRSGANVLTF.

J is TRBJ2-5 and V is TRBV6-6, with 10 bases matching TRBD2. Germline CDR1 reads MNHNY; CDR2 reads SVGAGI (reference sequence). The junction had 5 bases not matched to a gene; V was cut back by 6 bases and J by 1 base. The CDR3 spans 15 residues. CDR3 in amino acids: CASRNSGRSQETQYF. The CDR3 DNA is TGTGCCAGCAGGAATAGCGGGAGGTCCCAAGAGACCCAGTACTTC.

The V call is TRBV19, the J call TRBJ1-1; D gene unclear. Germline loops: CDR1 LNHDA, CDR2 SQIVND (reference sequence). The CDR3 contains 12 residues. Trimming removed 5 bases at V and 1 base at J, with 5 bases between. Written as DNA, the CDR3 is TGTGCCAGTAGTCGACAGAACACTGAAGCTTTCTTT. It specifies CASSRQNTEAFF. The full variable domain, rest sourced from reference TRBV19 and TRBJ1-1, is DGGITQSPKYLFRKEGQNVTLSCEQNLNHDAMYWYRQDPGQGLRLIYYSQIVNDFQKGDIAEGYSVSREKKESFPLTVTSAQKNPTAFYLCASSRQNTEAFFGQGTRLTVV.

J is TRBJ1-5 and V is TRBV2; maybe TRBD1 (5 bases). Germline-derived CDR1 and CDR2 are SNHLY and FYNNEI. The V end lost 5 bases, the J end lost 4 bases, and 9 bases lay between the germline ends. The CDR3 runs to 13 residues. In DNA, the CDR3 is TGTGCCAGCAGTAGGGACGGAAATCAGCCCCAGCATTTT. It encodes CASSRDGNQPQHF.

This sequence joins TRBV29-1 and TRBJ1-4; D call uncertain. Trimming cost V 6 bases and J 4 bases, with 6 bases left between them. The CDR3 is made up of 11 amino acids. CDR1 and CDR2 (germline): SQVTM, ANQGSEA. This CDR3 reads CSVQLNEKLFF. The CDR3 bases are TGCAGCGTACAGCTTAATGAAAAACTGTTTTTT.

The chain uses TRBV18 and TRBJ1-6; 10 nucleotides match TRBD1. Germline CDR1 KGHSH, CDR2 LQKENI. There are 15 residues in the CDR3. After removal of 5 bases from V and 8 bases from J, the junction contained 6 bases not matched to a gene. For the CDR3, the DNA is TGTGCCAGCTCAACGGGGACAGGGGCACATTCACCCCTCCACTTT. It translates to CASSTGTGAHSPLHF. The variable domain in full, completed from reference TRBV18 and TRBJ1-6, reads NAGVMQNPRHLVRRRGQEARLRCSPMKGHSHVYWYRQLPEEGLKFMVYLQKENIIDESGMPKERFSAEFPKEGPSILRIQQVVRGDSAAYFCASSTGTGAHSPLHFGNGTRLTVT.

A single count supports this clone. This chain connects TRBV6-5 to TRBJ1-1, with 8 bases fitting TRBD1. Germline V gene sequence: CDR1 MNHEY, CDR2 SVGAGI. V lost 6 bases, J lost 1 base, and 4 bases stayed unmatched. The CDR3 runs 14 residues. The DNA for the CDR3 is TGTGCCAGCAGCCAGGGGGCGAAGAACACTGAAGCTTTCTTT. It yields the protein CASSQGAKNTEAFF.

V gene TRBV19 combines with J gene TRBJ2-3, with 7 positions matching TRBD2. The CDR3 sequence is 14 residues long. J was trimmed by 6 bases and V by 5 bases; bases with no gene match: 8. Germline loops: CDR1 LNHDA, CDR2 SQIVND (reference sequence). CDR3 sequence (DNA): TGTGCCAGTAGTTCCCTATCAGCGGGGGATACGCAGTATTTT. As protein: CASSSLSAGDTQYF. The variable domain in full, completed from reference TRBV19 and TRBJ2-3, reads DGGITQSPKYLFRKEGQNVTLSCEQNLNHDAMYWYRQDPGQGLRLIYYSQIVNDFQKGDIAEGYSVSREKKESFPLTVTSAQKNPTAFYLCASSSLSAGDTQYFGPGTRLTVL.

The chain combines TRBV6-1 with TRBJ2-4; 7 bases fit TRBD1. Trimming removed 2 bases from V and 4 bases from J; junction bases left unmatched: 5. Germline V lookup: CDR1 MNHNS, CDR2 SASEGT. The CDR3 consists of 15 residues. The CDR3 is CASSEFETGKNIQYF. The CDR3 coding sequence is TGTGCCAGCAGTGAATTTGAGACAGGGAAAAACATTCAGTACTTC.

This chain connects TRBV5-1 to TRBJ2-7, with 11 nucleotides matching TRBD2. Germline V lookup: CDR1 SGHRS, CDR2 YFSETQ. The CDR3 loop spans 15 amino acids. V was clipped by 4 bases and J by 5 bases; unmatched bases: 8. CDR3 protein: CASSTYSGRADEQYF. The CDR3 DNA follows: TGCGCCAGCAGCACGTATAGCGGGAGGGCCGACGAGCAGTACTTC.

The rearrangement links TRBV6-4 to TRBJ2-3; TRBD1 matches at 10 bases. The CDR3 runs 15 residues. V lost 5 bases to trimming and J lost 3 bases; unmatched junction nucleotides: 5. Germline V CDR1 and CDR2: MRHNA, SNTAGT. CDR3 amino acids: CASSLGQGRTDTQYF. In DNA, the CDR3 is TGTGCCAGCAGTCTGGGACAGGGGAGAACAGATACGCAGTATTTT.

In regard to this clone: The sample has other DNA sequences that encode this CDR3 too. V gene TRBV5-1 combines with J gene TRBJ2-3; D uncertain. Trimming removed 0 bases at V and 0 bases at J, with 8 bases between. CDR1 is SGHRS and CDR2 is YFSETQ in the germline V gene. The CDR3 length is 15 residues. The chain's CDR3 is CASSLVPRSTDTQYF. Here the CDR3 DNA reads TGCGCCAGCAGCTTGGTCCCCAGGAGCACAGATACGCAGTATTTT.

In this sample, this clone turned up a few times. The chain uses TRBV5-4 and TRBJ1-2; no reliable D call. This CDR3 contains 13 residues. Germline CDR1 SGHNT, CDR2 YYREEE (reference sequence). Trimming shortened V by 1 base and J by 5 bases, and 9 bases separated the two germline ends. The CDR3 region is CASSLWAAYGYTF. CDR3 bases: TGTGCCAGCAGCTTGTGGGCAGCTTATGGCTACACCTTC.

This chain joins TRBV18 and TRBJ2-3, with 8 bases matching TRBD2. V was clipped by 1 base and J by 2 bases; unmatched bases: 5. The CDR3 contains 16 residues. Germline CDR1 and CDR2: KGHSH and LQKENI. This CDR3 reads CASSPLTSGFTDTQYF. The CDR3 DNA reads as TGTGCCAGCTCACCACTTACTAGCGGATTCACAGATACGCAGTATTTT.

The V call is TRBV5-4, the J call TRBJ2-7, with TRBD1 as a possible D gene (5 bases). The CDR3 totals 14 residues. CDR1 is SGHNT, CDR2 YYREEE, per germline (reference sequence). V lost 1 base to trimming and J lost 3 bases, with 11 bases between them. CDR3 DNA sequence: TGTGCCAGCAGCTTGCAAGGGGATAGCTACGAGCAGTACTTC. This encodes CASSLQGDSYEQYF.